This T cell receptor (beta chain) stems from a study of shared clonotypes between healthy human individuals. Notes on this clone: Its antigen is unidentified.

General study results and limits: Among several donors, roughly 5% of naive CD4 clonotypes were found in common.

The CDR3 length is 14 residues. Deletions cut 0 bases from V and 6 bases from J, with 9 bases between. The germline CDR1 and CDR2 sequences are SGHNT and YENEEA. Naive CD8 cells comprised CD45RO-negative, CCR7-positively selected cells, excluding terminally differentiated effector memory CD45RA+ cells. Method: immunoSEQ multiplex PCR; TCRdb's copy keeps in-frame clones and lacks some. This repertoire shows about 2.2 million clones, roughly 93% found once; its top ten account for less than 2%. The J gene is TRBJ2-1, the V gene TRBV11-3, with unresolved D. This receptor was obtained from a man between 18 and 35 years old in good health. Some clones in this sample may be carry-over from other donors' samples. Sample: naive CD8+ T cells from PBMCs. The CDR3, as DNA: TGTGCCAGCAGCTTAGACGGCCTGCCCAATGAGCAGTTCTTC. It yields the protein CASSLDGLPNEQFF.